The clone carrying this T cell receptor (beta chain) showed up just a few times. Antigen specificity is unknown. This specimen belongs to a study of CD4+ T cells in melanoma. Measured with immunoSEQ multiplex PCR; TCRdb has only the in-frame clones, and not every one. This sample has more than 13,000 clones, with 75% to 90% found just once. CDR3 size: 13 residues. V was shortened by 5 bases and J by 11 bases, with 19 bases between the two germline ends. Germline CDR1 is SGHVS and CDR2 is FQNEAQ. Study-level points and caveats: CD8+ T cell, macrophage and B cell function reportedly correlated with neoantigen-specific CD4+ T cells. Diverse differentiation states were reported for melanoma neoantigen-specific CD4+ T cells.

This chain connects TRBV7-8 to TRBJ2-7; D is ambiguous. The receptor comes from a human donor with melanoma. The sequencing sample was made of cells from a culture (not recorded whether cultured in vitro). Written as DNA, the CDR3 is TGTGCCAGCAGCCAAATTATGGGTCAGCGCGAGTACTTC. Protein product: CASSQIMGQREYF.